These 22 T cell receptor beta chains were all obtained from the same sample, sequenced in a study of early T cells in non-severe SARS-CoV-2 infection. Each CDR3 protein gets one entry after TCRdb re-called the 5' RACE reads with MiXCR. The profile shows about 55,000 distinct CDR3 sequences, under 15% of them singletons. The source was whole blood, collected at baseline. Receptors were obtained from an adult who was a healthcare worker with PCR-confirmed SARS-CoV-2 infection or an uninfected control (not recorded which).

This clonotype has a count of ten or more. This CDR3 is CASSLADRATGELFF. The CDR3 region has the DNA TGTGCCAGCAGCTTGGCCGACAGGGCCACCGGGGAGCTGTTTTTT. The J gene is TRBJ2-2, the V gene TRBV7-2, with 7 bases aligning to TRBD1. This CDR3 has 15 residues. The V and J ends lost 3 bases and 4 bases, in that order; junction bases with no gene match: 5. Per germline, CDR1 SGHTA and CDR2 FQGNSA.

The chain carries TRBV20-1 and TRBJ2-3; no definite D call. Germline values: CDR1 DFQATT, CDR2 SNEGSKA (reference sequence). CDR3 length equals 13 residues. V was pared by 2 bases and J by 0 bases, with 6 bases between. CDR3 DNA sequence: TGCAGTGCTAGATGGCCTAGCACAGATACGCAGTATTTT. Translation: CSARWPSTDTQYF.

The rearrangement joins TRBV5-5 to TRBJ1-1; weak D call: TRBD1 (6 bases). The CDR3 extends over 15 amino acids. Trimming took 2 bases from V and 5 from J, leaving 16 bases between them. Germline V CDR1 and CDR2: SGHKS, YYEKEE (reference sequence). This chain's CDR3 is CASSFREQGVTEAFF. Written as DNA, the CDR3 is TGTGCCAGCAGCTTTAGGGAACAGGGTGTTACTGAAGCTTTCTTT.

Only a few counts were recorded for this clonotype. This CDR3 reads CASSWGRENSPLHF. The CDR3 nucleotides read TGTGCCAGCAGCTGGGGACGAGAAAATTCACCCCTCCACTTT. The chain links TRBV9 to TRBJ1-6; tentatively, D is TRBD1 (5 bases). This CDR3 contains 14 residues. CDR1 is SGDLS and CDR2 is YYNGEE in the germline V gene. V lost 4 bases, J lost 7 bases, and 12 bases lay in between.

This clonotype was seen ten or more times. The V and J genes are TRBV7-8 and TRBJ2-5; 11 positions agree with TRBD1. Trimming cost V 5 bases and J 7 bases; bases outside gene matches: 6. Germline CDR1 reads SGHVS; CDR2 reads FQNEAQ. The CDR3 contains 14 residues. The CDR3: CASSDSGTGGTQYF. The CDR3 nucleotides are TGTGCCAGCAGCGATTCCGGGACAGGGGGGACCCAGTACTTC.

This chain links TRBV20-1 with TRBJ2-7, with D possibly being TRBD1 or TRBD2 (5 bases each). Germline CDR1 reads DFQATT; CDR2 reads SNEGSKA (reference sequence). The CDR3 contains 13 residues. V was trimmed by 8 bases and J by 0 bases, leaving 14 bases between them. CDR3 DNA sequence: TGCAGTCTCCCTCGGGACGCCTCCTACGAGCAGTACTTC. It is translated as CSLPRDASYEQYF.

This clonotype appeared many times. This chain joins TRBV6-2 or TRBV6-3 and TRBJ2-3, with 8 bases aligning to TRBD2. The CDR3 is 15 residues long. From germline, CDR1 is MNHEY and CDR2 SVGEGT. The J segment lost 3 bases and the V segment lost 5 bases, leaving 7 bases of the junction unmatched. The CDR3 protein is CASSGAGVGTDTQYF. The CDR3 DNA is TGTGCCAGCAGTGGAGCGGGAGTTGGTACAGATACGCAGTATTTT.

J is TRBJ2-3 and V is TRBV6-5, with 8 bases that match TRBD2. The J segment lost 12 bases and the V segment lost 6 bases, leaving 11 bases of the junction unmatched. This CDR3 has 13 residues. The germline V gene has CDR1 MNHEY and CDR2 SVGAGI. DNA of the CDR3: TGTGCCAGCAGGCCCGAGGCGGGGGGACCCCAGTATTTT. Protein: CASRPEAGGPQYF.

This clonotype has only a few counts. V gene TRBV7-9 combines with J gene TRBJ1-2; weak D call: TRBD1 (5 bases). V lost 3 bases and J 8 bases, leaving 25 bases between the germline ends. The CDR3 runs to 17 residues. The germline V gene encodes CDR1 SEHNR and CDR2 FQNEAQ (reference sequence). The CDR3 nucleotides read TGTGCCAGCAGCTTGGGAACCGGGACGCCCTATCGACGGGGCTACACCTTC. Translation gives CASSLGTGTPYRRGYTF.

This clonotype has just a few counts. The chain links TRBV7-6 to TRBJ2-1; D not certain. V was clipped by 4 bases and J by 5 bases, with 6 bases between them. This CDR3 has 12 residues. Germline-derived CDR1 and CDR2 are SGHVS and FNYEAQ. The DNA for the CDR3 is TGTGCCAGCAGCTCTCTGGACAATGAGCAGTTCTTC. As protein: CASSSLDNEQFF.

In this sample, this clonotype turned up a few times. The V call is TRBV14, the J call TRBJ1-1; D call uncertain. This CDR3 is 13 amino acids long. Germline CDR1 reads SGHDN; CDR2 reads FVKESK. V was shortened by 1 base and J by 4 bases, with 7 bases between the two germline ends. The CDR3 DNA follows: TGTGCCAGCAGCCAAGTACGAGGCACTGAAGCTTTCTTT. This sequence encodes CASSQVRGTEAFF.

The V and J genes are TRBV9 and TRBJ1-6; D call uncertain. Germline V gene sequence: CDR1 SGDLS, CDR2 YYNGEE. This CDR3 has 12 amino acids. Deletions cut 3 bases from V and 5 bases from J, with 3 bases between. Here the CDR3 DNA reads TGTGCCAGCAGCGGTAATAATTCACCCCTCCACTTT. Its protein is CASSGNNSPLHF.

For the CDR3, the DNA is TGTGCCACCAGGGGGGGTGGTACAGGAGACACTGAAGCTTTCTTT. It yields the protein CATRGGGTGDTEAFF. V is TRBV24-1 and J is TRBJ1-1, with a weak D call TRBD1 (5 bases). Trimming removed 7 bases from V and 3 bases from J, with 17 bases in between. There are 15 residues in the CDR3. Germline-derived CDR1 and CDR2 are KGHDR and SFDVKD.

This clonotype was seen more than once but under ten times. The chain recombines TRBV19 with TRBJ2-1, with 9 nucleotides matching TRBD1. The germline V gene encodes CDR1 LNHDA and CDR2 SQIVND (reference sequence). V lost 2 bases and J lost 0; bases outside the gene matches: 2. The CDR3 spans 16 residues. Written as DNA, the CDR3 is TGTGCCAGTAGTATAAGGGGACAGGGCTCCTACAATGAGCAGTTCTTC. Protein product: CASSIRGQGSYNEQFF.

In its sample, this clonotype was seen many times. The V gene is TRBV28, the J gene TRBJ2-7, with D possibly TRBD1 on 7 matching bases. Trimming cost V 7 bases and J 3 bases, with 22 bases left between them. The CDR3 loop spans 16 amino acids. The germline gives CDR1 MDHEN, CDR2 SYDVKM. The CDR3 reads CASMGRIGTVLYEQYF. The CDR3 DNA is TGTGCCAGCATGGGGAGGATCGGGACAGTTCTCTACGAGCAGTACTTC. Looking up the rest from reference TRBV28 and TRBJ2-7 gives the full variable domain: DVKVTQSSRYLVKRTGEKVFLECVQDMDHENMFWYRQDPGLGLRLIYFSYDVKMKEKGDIPEGYSVSREKKERFSLILESASTNQTSMYLCASMGRIGTVLYEQYFGPGTRLTVT.

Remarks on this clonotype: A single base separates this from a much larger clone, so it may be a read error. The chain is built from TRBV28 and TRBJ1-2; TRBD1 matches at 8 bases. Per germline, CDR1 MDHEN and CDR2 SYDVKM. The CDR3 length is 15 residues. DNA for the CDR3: TGTACCAGCAGCGCCCCGAGGACAGGGTACTATGGCTACACCTTC. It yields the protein CTSSAPRTGYYGYTF.

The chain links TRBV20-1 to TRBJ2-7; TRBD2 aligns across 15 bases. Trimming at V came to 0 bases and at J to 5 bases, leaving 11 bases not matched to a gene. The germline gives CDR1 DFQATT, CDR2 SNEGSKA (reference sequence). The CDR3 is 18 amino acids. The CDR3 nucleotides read TGCAGTGCTAGAGATCTTACGGGACTAGCGGGGGGAAAAGACGAGCAGTACTTC. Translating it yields CSARDLTGLAGGKDEQYF.

Here the CDR3 reads CASSLPHGNQPQHF. The CDR3 DNA sequence: TGCGCCAGCAGCCTGCCCCACGGGAATCAGCCCCAGCATTTT. The chain uses TRBV5-1 and TRBJ1-5; D gene uncertain. V was clipped by 4 bases and J by 4 bases, with 12 bases between them. CDR1 is SGHRS, CDR2 YFSETQ, per germline. CDR3 length: 14 amino acids.

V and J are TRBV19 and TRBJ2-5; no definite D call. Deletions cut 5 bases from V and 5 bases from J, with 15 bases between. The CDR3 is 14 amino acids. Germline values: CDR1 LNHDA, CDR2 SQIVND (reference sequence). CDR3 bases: TGTGCCAGTAGTTCGGTCCTGGCTGGTGAGACCCAGTACTTC. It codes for CASSSVLAGETQYF.

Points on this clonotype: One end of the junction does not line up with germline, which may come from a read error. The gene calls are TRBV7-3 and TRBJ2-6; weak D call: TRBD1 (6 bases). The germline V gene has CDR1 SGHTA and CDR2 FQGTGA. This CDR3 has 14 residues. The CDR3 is CASSPQGGANVLTF. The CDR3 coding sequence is TGTGCTAGCAGCCCCCAGGGGGGGGCCAACGTCCTGACTTTC.

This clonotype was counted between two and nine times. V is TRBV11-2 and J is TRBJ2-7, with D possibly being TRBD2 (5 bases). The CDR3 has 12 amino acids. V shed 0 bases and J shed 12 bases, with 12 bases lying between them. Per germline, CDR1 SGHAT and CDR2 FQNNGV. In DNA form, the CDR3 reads TGTGCCAGCAGCTTAGATCGGCGCGCGGGGTACTTC. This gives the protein CASSLDRRAGYF.

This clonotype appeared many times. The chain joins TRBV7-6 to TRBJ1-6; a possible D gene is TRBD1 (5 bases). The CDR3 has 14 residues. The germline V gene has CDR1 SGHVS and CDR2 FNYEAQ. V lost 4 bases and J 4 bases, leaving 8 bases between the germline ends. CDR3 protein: CASSSGPYNSPLHF. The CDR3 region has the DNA TGTGCCAGCAGCTCAGGGCCTTATAATTCACCCCTCCACTTT.